Reported below is one T cell receptor beta chain. Some clones are missing from TCRdb's copy, which holds only in-frame ones; the method was immunoSEQ multiplex PCR. The data show approximately 140,000 clones, with roughly 90% seen just once and 1.6% held by the top ten. This specimen belongs to a study of T cell responses to AZD1222 COVID-19 vaccine. CDR1 SGHVS and CDR2 FQNEAQ come from the germline V gene. V was clipped by 2 bases and J by 6 bases, with 13 bases between them. The CDR3 runs 14 residues. This receptor was identified in an adult who received the AZD1222 COVID-19 vaccine. The source was peripheral blood, collected 28 days after the second AZD1222 dose. The chain carries TRBV7-8 and TRBJ1-2, with no clear D. For the CDR3, the DNA is TGTGCCAGCAGCTTATCGCCGTTAGGGCATGGCTACACCTTC. Amino acids: CASSLSPLGHGYTF.